The text below deals with one T cell receptor (beta chain). Its antigen is undetermined. The CDR3 is 13 amino acids. The source of the sample is a study of monozygotic twins with inflammatory bowel disease. General study points: IBD patients carried less diverse TCRbeta repertoires (inverse Simpson) than healthy co-twins.

UMIs that included a 6-nucleotide sample barcode were added by template switching, which took place during cDNA synthesis. TCRdb reprocessed the 5' RACE reads and stores each CDR3 protein as one record, lacking DNA. The table for this sample gives 400,000 or so distinct CDR3 sequences. The sequencing input was blood. The origin of this receptor is a human donor with ulcerative colitis or Crohn's disease, or a healthy co-twin of an affected twin (not recorded which). V usage is TRBV12-3 or TRBV12-4 and J usage is TRBJ1-1; TCRdb designates TRBD1, a call that cannot be tested without DNA. The CDR3 sequence is CASSPGVLTEAFF.